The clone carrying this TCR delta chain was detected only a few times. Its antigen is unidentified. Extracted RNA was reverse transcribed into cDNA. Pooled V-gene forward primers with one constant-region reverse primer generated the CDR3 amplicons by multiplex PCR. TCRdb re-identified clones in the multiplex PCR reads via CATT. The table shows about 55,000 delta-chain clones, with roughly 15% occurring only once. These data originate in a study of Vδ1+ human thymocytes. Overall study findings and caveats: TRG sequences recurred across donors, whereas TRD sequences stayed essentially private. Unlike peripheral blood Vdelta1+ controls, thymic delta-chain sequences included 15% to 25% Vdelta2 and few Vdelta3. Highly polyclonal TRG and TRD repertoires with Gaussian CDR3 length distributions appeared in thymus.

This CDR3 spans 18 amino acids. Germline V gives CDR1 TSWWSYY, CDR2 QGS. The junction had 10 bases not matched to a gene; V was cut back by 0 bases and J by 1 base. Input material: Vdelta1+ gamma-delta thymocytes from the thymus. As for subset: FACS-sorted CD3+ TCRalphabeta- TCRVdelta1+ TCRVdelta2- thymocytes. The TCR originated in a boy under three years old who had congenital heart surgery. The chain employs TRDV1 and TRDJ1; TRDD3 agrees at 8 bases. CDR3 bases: TGTGCTCTTGGGGAACTGGACCTACTGGGGGGCTCCACCGATAAACTCATCTTT. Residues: CALGELDLLGGSTDKLIF.